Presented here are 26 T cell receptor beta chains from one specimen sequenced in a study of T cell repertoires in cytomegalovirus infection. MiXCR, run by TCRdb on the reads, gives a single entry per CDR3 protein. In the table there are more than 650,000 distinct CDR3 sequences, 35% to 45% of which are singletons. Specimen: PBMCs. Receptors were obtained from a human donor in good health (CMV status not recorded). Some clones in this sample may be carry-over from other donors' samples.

CDR3: CATRTGRQPQHF. CDR3 in DNA: TGTGCCACCCGGACAGGGCGGCAGCCCCAGCATTTT. V gene TRBV19 combines with J gene TRBJ1-5, with TRBD1 matching over 8 bases. CDR1 LNHDA and CDR2 SQIVND come from the germline V gene (reference sequence). With V trimmed by 10 bases and J by 7 bases, 6 bases remained unmatched. This CDR3 spans 12 amino acids.

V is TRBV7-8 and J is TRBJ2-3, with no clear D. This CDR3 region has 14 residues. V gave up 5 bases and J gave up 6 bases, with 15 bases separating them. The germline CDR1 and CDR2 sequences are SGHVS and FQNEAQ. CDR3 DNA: TGTGCCAGCAGCAACTCCGGCCCGACGGATACGCAGTATTTT. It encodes CASSNSGPTDTQYF.

The CDR3 reads CASSYSDRLNTEAFF. The CDR3 nucleotides read TGTGCCAGCAGTTACTCGGATCGATTGAACACTGAAGCTTTCTTT. J is TRBJ1-1 and V is TRBV6-8; D uncertain. The CDR3 has 15 amino acids. From germline, CDR1 is MNHGY and CDR2 SAAAGT. Trimming pared 0 bases from V and 0 bases from J, leaving 8 bases between.

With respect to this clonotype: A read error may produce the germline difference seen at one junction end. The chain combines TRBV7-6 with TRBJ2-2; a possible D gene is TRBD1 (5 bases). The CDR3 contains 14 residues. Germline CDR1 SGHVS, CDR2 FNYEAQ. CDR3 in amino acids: CASSLGVNAGELFF. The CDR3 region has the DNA TGTGCTAGCAGCTTAGGGGTAAACGCCGGGGAGCTGTTTTTT.

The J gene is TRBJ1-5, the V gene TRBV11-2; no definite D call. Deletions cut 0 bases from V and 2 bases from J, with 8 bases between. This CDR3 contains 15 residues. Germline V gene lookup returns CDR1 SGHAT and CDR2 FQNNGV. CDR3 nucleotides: TGTGCCAGCAGCTTAGAGGGGTTTGGCAATCAGCCCCAGCATTTT. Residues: CASSLEGFGNQPQHF.

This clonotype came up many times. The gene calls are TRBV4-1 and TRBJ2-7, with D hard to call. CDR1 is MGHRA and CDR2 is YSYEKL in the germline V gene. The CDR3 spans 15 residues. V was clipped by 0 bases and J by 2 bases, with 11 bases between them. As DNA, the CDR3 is TGCGCCAGCAGCCAAGACTCGTCGGGTCCCTACGAGCAGTACTTC. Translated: CASSQDSSGPYEQYF.

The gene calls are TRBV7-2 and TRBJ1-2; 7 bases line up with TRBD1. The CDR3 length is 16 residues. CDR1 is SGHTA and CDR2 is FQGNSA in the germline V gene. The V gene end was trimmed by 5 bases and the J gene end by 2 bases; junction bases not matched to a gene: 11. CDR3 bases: TGTGCCAGCAGCCGCAGTATGGACAGGTTGAACTATGGCTACACCTTC. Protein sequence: CASSRSMDRLNYGYTF.

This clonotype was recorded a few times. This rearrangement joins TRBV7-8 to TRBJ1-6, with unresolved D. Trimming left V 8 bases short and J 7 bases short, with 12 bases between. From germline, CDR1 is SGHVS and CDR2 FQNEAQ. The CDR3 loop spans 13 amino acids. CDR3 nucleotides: TGTGCCAGCCTTGCTACGACGAATTCACCCCTCCACTTT. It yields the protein CASLATTNSPLHF. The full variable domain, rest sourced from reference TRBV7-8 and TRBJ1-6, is GAGVSQSPRYKVAKRGQDVALRCDPISGHVSLFWYQQALGQGPEFLTYFQNEAQLDKSGLPSDRFFAERPEGSVSTLKIQRTQQEDSAVYLCASLATTNSPLHFGNGTRLTVT.

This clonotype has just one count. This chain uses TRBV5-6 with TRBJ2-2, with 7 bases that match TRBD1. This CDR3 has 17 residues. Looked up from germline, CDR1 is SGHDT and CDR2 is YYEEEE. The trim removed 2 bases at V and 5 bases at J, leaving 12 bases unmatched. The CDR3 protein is CASSFTGAPRDTGELFF. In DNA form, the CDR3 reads TGTGCCAGCAGCTTTACAGGGGCCCCGAGAGATACCGGGGAGCTGTTTTTT.

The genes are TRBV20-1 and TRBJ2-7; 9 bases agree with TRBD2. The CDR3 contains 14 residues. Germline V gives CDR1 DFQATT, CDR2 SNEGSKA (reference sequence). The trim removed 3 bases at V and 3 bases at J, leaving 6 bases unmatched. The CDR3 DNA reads TGCAGTGCTAGGGTGACTAGCGGCGGCTACGAGCAGTACTTC. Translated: CSARVTSGGYEQYF.

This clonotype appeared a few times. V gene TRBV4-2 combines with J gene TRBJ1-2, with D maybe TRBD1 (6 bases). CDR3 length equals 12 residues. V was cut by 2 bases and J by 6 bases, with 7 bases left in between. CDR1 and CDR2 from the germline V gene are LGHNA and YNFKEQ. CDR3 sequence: CASSQNRDGYTF. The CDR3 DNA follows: TGTGCCAGCAGCCAAAACAGGGATGGCTACACCTTC.

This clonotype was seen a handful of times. The chain's CDR3 is CASSLDASGKETQYF. For the CDR3, the DNA is TGTGCCAGCAGCTTAGATGCTAGCGGGAAAGAGACCCAGTACTTC. The genes are TRBV7-2 and TRBJ2-5, with 9 nucleotides matching TRBD2. V lost 1 base, J lost 3 bases, and 3 bases stayed unmatched. Germline-derived CDR1 and CDR2 are SGHTA and FQGNSA. The CDR3 has 15 amino acids.

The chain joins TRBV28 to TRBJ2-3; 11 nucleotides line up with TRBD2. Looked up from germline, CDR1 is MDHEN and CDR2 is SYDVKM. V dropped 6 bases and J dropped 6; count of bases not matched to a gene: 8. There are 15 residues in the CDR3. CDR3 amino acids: CASSTTSGVGDTQYF. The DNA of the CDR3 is TGTGCCAGCAGCACGACTAGCGGGGTCGGTGATACGCAGTATTTT.

CDR3 sequence: CSARDGGGLTEAFF. In nucleotides, the CDR3 is TGCAGTGCTAGAGATGGGGGAGGACTCACTGAAGCTTTCTTT. The rearrangement uses TRBV20-1 and TRBJ1-1; perhaps TRBD1 as D (5 bases). This CDR3 has 14 amino acids. The V gene's germline CDR1 is DFQATT and CDR2 SNEGSKA (reference sequence). V lost 0 bases to trimming and J lost 4 bases, with 12 bases between them.

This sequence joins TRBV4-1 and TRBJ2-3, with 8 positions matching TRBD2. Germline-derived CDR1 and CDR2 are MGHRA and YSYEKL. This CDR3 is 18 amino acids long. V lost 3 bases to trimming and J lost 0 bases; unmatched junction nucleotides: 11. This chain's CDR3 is CASSHPLKRGTSTDTQYF. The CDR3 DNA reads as TGCGCCAGCAGCCATCCACTTAAGCGGGGGACTAGCACAGATACGCAGTATTTT.

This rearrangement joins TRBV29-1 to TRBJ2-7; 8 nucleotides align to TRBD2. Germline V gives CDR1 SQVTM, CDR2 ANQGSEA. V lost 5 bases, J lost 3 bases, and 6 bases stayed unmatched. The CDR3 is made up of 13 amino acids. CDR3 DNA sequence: TGCAGCGTTAGCGGGGGTTCCGTCTACGAGCAGTACTTC. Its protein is CSVSGGSVYEQYF.

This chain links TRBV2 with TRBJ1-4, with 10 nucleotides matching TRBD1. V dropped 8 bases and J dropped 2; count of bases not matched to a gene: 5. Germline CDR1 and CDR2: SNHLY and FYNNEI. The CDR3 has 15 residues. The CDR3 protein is CASGRQGATNEKLFF. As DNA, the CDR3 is TGTGCCAGCGGAAGACAGGGGGCGACTAATGAAAAACTGTTTTTT.

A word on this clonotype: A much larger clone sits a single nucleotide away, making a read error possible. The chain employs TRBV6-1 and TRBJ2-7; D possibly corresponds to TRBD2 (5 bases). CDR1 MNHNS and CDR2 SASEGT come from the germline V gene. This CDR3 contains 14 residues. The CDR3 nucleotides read TGTGCCAGCAGTGAGAGGGAGTCGTGGAACGAGCAGTGCTTC. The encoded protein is CASSERESWNEQCF.

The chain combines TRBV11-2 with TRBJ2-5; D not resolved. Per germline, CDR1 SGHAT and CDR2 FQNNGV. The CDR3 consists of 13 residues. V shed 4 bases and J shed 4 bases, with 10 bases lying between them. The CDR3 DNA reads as TGTGCCAGCAGCTCCGCCCGCACAGAGACCCAGTACTTC. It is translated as CASSSARTETQYF.

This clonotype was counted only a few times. Here the CDR3 DNA reads TGTGCCAGTAGTATCCCGTTCGCGGGAGACAATGAGCAGTTCTTC. Translating gives CASSIPFAGDNEQFF. The rearrangement links TRBV19 to TRBJ2-1; 7 bases are shared with TRBD2. The germline V gene has CDR1 LNHDA and CDR2 SQIVND (reference sequence). Germline trimming cut 3 bases from V and 5 bases from J; bases unmatched to any gene: 7. CDR3 length: 15 residues. Using reference TRBV19 and TRBJ2-1 for the parts outside the CDR3, the full variable domain is DGGITQSPKYLFRKEGQNVTLSCEQNLNHDAMYWYRQDPGQGLRLIYYSQIVNDFQKGDIAEGYSVSREKKESFPLTVTSAQKNPTAFYLCASSIPFAGDNEQFFGPGTRLTVL.

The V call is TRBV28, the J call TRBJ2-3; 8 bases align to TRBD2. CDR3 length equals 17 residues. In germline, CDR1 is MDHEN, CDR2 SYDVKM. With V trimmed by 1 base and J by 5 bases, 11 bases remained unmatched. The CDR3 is CASSLYPAGVSEDTQYF. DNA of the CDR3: TGTGCCAGCAGTTTATACCCAGCGGGAGTTTCGGAAGATACGCAGTATTTT.

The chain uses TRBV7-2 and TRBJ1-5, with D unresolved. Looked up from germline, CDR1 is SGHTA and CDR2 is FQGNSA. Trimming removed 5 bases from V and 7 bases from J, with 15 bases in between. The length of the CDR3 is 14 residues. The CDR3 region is CASSRGGLGQPQHF. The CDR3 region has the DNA TGTGCCAGCAGCCGCGGTGGTTTAGGCCAGCCCCAGCATTTT.

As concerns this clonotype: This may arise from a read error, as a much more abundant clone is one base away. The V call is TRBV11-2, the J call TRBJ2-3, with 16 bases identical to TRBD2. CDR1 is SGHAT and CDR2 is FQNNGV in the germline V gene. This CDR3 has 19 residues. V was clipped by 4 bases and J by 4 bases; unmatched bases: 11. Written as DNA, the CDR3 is TGTGCCAGCAGCTGCCGGGGACTAGCGGGGGGGTATTCCTCAGATACGCAGTATTTT. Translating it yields CASSCRGLAGGYSSDTQYF.

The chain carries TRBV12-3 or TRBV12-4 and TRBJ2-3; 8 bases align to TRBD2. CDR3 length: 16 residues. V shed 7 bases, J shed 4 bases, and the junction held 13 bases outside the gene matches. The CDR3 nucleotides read TGTGCCAGCAATCCAGCGGGAGAGGGGAGCGCAGATACGCAGTATTTT. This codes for CASNPAGEGSADTQYF.

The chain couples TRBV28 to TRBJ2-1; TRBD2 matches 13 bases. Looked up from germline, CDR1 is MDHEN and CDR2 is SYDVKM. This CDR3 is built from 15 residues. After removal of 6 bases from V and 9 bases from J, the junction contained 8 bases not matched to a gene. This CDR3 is CASSVTSGRLGEQFF. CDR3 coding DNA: TGTGCCAGCAGCGTGACTAGCGGGAGGTTGGGTGAGCAGTTCTTC.

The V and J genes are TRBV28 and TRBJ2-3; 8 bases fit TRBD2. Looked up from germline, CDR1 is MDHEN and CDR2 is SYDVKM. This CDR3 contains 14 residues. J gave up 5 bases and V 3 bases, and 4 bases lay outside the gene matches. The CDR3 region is CASSFIREGDTQYF. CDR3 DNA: TGTGCCAGCAGTTTTATCCGGGAGGGAGATACGCAGTATTTT. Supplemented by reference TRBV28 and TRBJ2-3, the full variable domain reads DVKVTQSSRYLVKRTGEKVFLECVQDMDHENMFWYRQDPGLGLRLIYFSYDVKMKEKGDIPEGYSVSREKKERFSLILESASTNQTSMYLCASSFIREGDTQYFGPGTRLTVL.